One T cell receptor beta chain is described in this entry. No antigen is known for it. The sample comes from a study of T cell responses to AZD1222 COVID-19 vaccine. Study findings and constraints: Two doses of AZD1222 preceded a rise in Spike-specific TCR breadth and depth. Females outnumbered males among donors, who were mostly white British; clonal diversity was possibly underestimated.

From germline, CDR1 is KGHSH and CDR2 LQKENI. There are 15 residues in the CDR3. V trimming: 4 bases; J trimming: 4 bases; junction bases outside the gene matches: 6. Repertoires were generated with immunoSEQ multiplex PCR, while TCRdb's copy carries only in-frame clones and drops some. This table holds approximately 140,000 clones, around 95% found once. The chain links TRBV18 to TRBJ2-3; TRBD1 matches 9 bases. Sequences were derived from peripheral blood, sampled on day 0 of AZD1222 vaccination. The sequence was collected from an adult in good health. The DNA of the CDR3 is TGTGCCAGCTCACTATCGACAGGGGGATCAGATACGCAGTATTTT. Protein sequence: CASSLSTGGSDTQYF.